This T cell receptor beta chain was captured by sequencing in a study of blood T cell repertoires in COVID-19. Study information: PBMCs, B-cell-depleted T cells, or T cells were the source of the cDNA or gDNA that made up the material.

Original processing methods: Counts of nucleated cells, estimated from reference gene primer amplification, were obtained. Using immunoSEQ multiplex PCR, the repertoire was profiled, and TCRdb retains in-frame clones only, with some absent. That table supplies the V and J calls and clone size; D and trimming were determined from the DNA. The repertoire holds about 320,000 clones, with roughly 85% as singletons. The V segment lost 1 base and the J segment 6 bases; nucleotides outside the gene matches: 9. The germline CDR1 and CDR2 sequences are KGHSH and LQKENI. This CDR3 is built from 16 residues. The sample consisted of PBMCs or T cells enriched from blood (not recorded which). This chain uses TRBV18 with TRBJ2-1; 7 bases map to TRBD1. The clonotype comes from a woman under 40 who had been exposed to COVID-19. CDR3 nucleotide sequence: TGTGCCAGCTCACCACTCCCACAGGGGTTAGGCAATGAGCAGTTCTTC. It yields the protein CASSPLPQGLGNEQFF.